This T cell receptor (beta chain) was recovered during a study of OX40 agonist ivuxolimab in advanced cancers. Study-level background: Prior anti-PD-1, anti-PD-L1 or anti-CTLA-4 therapy did not bar entry, and around 39% had some.

Only in-frame clones appear in the TCRdb table, and some are missing; sequencing was by immunoSEQ multiplex PCR. The table records approximately 60,000 clones, under 95% of them present only once. The CDR3 has 11 amino acids. Trimming cost V 3 bases and J 6 bases, with 2 bases left between them. Germline CDR1 and CDR2: WSHSY and SAAADI. This sequence was found in an adult with an advanced solid tumor such as melanoma, head and neck, liver or kidney cancer. The chain combines TRBV10-2 with TRBJ2-2, with D uncertain. This sample comprised CD4+ or CD8+ T cells sorted from blood, obtained in a trial of the OX40 agonist ivuxolimab. As DNA, the CDR3 is TGCGCCAGCAGTGATCCCGGGGAGCTGTTTTTT. Translation gives CASSDPGELFF.